The sequence of this TCR beta chain was determined in a study of regulatory T cells in long-lasting Graves disease. Study observations and caveats: Accuracy may have suffered from the small sample size. Sharing of public clonotypes was greater in persistent patients (about 3,000) than in new patients (more than 900).

Sequencing libraries for TCR beta were prepared with iRepertoire HTBI primers and Arm-PCR of CDR3 regions. TCRdb re-called the multiplex PCR reads with MiXCR, one entry per CDR3 protein. The sample comprises more than 450,000 distinct CDR3 sequences, about 11% of which are singletons, and 8.9% rests with the top ten. Time point meaning: newly diagnosed GD, antithyroid drugs for less than 3 months. Preparation of the TCR library used RNA extracted from PBMCs. The CDR3 loop spans 15 amino acids. The V gene's germline CDR1 is PRHDT and CDR2 FYEKMQ (reference sequence). With V trimmed by 5 bases and J by 7 bases, 8 bases remained unmatched. In this sample, this clonotype turned up many times. Its antigen is not known. In addition, the sample was reused for a study of T cells in Graves' hyperthyroidism and ophthalmopathy. That paper notes: Each diagnosis drew on symptoms, thyroxine, TRAb, thyroid ultrasound and orbital computed tomography findings.

This clonotype originated in a woman in her 30s with Graves disease. Sequences were derived from peripheral blood mononuclear cells (PBMCs), sampled at new diagnosis, from a patient treated with antithyroid drugs. The chain joins TRBV13 to TRBJ2-2; 9 nucleotides line up with TRBD1. The CDR3: CASSPGTGMLGELFF. The CDR3 coding sequence is TGTGCCAGCAGCCCCGGGACAGGGATGCTCGGGGAGCTGTTTTTT. Using reference TRBV13 and TRBJ2-2 for the parts outside the CDR3, the full variable domain is AAGVIQSPRHLIKEKRETATLKCYPIPRHDTVYWYQQGPGQDPQFLISFYEKMQSDKGSIPDRFSAQQFSDYHSELNMSSLELGDSALYFCASSPGTGMLGELFFGEGSRLTVL.